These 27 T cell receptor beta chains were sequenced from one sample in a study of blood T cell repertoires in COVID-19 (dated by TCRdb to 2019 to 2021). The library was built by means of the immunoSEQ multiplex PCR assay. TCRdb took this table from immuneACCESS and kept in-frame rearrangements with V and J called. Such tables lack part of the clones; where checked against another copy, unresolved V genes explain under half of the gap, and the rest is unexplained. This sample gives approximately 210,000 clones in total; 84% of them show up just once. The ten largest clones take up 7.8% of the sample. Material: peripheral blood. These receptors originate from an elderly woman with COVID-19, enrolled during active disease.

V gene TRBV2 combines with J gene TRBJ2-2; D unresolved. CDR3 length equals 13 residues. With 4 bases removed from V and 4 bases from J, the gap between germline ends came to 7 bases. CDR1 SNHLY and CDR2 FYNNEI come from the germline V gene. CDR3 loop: CASSVQITGELFF. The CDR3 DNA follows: TGTGCCAGCAGTGTCCAGATCACCGGGGAGCTGTTTTTT.

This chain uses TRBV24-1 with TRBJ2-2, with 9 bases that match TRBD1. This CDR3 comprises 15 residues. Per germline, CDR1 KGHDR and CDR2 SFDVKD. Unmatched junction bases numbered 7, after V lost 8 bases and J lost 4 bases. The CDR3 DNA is TGTGCCACCACGGGAGCGACAGGGGGCACCGGGGAGCTGTTTTTT. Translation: CATTGATGGTGELFF.

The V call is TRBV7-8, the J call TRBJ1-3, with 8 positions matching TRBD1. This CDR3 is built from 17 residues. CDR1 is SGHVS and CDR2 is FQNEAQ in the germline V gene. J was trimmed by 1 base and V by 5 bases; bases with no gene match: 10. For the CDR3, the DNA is TGTGCCAGCAGCCCTCCAGGGGGCTTCACGTCTGGAAACACCATATATTTT. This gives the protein CASSPPGGFTSGNTIYF.

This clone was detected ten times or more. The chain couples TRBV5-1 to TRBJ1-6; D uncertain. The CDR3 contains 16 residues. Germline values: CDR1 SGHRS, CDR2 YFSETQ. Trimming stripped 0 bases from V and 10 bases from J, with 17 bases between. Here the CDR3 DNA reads TGCGCCAGCAGCTTGGATTCTCGGGAGTTTCCCTCACCCCTCCACTTT. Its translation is CASSLDSREFPSPLHF.

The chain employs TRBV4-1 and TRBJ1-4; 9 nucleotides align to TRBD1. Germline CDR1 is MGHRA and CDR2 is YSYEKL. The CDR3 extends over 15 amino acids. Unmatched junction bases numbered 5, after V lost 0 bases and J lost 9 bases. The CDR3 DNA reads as TGCGCCAGCAGCCAAGATGAGGACAGGGGTAAAAAACTGTTTTTT. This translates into CASSQDEDRGKKLFF.

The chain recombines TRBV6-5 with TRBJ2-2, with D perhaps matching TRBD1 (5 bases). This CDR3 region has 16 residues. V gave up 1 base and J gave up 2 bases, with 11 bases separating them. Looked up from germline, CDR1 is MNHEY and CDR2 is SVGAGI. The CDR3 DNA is TGTGCCAGCAGTTACTGGGGCCCACCAAACACCGGGGAGCTGTTTTTT. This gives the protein CASSYWGPPNTGELFF.

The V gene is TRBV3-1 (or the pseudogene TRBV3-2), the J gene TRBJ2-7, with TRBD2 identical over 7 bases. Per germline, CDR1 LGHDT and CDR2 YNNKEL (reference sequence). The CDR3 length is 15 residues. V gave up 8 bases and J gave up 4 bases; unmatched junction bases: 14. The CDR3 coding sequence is TGTGCCAGCTCCCCTAGCGGCGGGAGCTGGTACGAGCAGTACTTC. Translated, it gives CASSPSGGSWYEQYF.

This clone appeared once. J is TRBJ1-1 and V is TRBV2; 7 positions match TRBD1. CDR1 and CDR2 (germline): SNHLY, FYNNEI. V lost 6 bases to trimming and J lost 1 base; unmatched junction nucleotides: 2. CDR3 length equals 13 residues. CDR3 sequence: CASRGGPNTEAFF. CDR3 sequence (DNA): TGTGCCAGCAGAGGGGGCCCGAACACTGAAGCTTTCTTT. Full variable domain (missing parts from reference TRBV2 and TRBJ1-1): EPEVTQTPSHQVTQMGQEVILRCVPISNHLYFYWYRQILGQKVEFLVSFYNNEISEKSEIFDDQFSVERPDGSNFTLKIRSTKLEDSAMYFCASRGGPNTEAFFGQGTRLTVV.

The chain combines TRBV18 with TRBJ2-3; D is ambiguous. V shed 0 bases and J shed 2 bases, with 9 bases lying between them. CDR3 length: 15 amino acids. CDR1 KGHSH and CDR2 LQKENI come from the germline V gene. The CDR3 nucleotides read TGTGCCAGCTCACCACCTCCACGGGTCACAGATACGCAGTATTTT. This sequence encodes CASSPPPRVTDTQYF. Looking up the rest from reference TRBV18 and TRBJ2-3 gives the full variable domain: NAGVMQNPRHLVRRRGQEARLRCSPMKGHSHVYWYRQLPEEGLKFMVYLQKENIIDESGMPKERFSAEFPKEGPSILRIQQVVRGDSAAYFCASSPPPRVTDTQYFGPGTRLTVL.

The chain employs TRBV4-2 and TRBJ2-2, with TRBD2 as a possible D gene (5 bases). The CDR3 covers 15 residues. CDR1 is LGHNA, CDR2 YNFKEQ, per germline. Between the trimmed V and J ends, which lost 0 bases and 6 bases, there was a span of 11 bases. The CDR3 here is CASSQEGSTAGELFF. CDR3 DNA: TGTGCCAGCAGCCAAGAGGGGAGCACCGCCGGGGAGCTGTTTTTT.

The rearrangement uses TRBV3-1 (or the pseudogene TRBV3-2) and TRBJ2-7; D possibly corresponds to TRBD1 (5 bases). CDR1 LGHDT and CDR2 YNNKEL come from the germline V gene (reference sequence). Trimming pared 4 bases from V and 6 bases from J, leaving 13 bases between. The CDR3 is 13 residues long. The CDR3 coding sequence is TGTGCCAGCAGCCGGTCGCCAGGGCCCGAGCAGTACTTC. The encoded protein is CASSRSPGPEQYF.

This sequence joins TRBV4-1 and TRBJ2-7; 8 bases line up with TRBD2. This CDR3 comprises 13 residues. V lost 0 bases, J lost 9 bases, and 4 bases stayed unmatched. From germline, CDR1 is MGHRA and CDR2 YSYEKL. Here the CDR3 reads CASSQDRRGGQYF. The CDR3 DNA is TGCGCCAGCAGCCAAGATCGACGGGGGGGGCAGTACTTC.

CDR3 amino acids: CASSLTGAPNYGYTF. The CDR3 nucleotides are TGTGCCAGCAGCTTAACAGGGGCACCCAACTATGGCTACACCTTC. The chain combines TRBV7-3 with TRBJ1-2; a possible D gene is TRBD1 (5 bases). CDR1 is SGHTA and CDR2 is FQGTGA in the germline V gene. V was shortened by 0 bases and J by 2 bases, with 10 bases between the two germline ends. This CDR3 is built from 15 residues.

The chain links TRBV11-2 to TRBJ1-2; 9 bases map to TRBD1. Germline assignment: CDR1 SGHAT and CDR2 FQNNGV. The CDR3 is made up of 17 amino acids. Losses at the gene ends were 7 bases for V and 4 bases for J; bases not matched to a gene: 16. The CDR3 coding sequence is TGTGCCAGCACCATTTTCCGGGACAGGGATGCCCCCTATGGCTACACCTTC. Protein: CASTIFRDRDAPYGYTF.

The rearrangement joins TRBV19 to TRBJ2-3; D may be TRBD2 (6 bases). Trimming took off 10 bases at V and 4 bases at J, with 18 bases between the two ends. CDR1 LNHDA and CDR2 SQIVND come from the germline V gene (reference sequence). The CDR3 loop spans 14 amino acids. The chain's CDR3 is CATKGTLTSDTQYF. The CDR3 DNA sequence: TGTGCCACTAAAGGGACTCTAACTTCAGATACGCAGTATTTT.

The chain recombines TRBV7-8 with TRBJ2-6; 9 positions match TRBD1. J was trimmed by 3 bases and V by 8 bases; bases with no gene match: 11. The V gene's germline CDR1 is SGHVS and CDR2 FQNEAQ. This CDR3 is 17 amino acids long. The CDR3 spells CASVPGQGSNGANVLTF. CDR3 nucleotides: TGTGCCAGCGTACCGGGACAGGGCTCGAATGGGGCCAACGTCCTGACTTTC.

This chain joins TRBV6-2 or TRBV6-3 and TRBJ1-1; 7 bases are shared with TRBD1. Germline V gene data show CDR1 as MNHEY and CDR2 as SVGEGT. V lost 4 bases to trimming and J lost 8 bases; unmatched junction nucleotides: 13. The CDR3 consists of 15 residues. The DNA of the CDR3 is TGTGCCAGCAGTTCGGCCCAGACAGGGATAACGGAAGCTTTCTTT. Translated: CASSSAQTGITEAFF.

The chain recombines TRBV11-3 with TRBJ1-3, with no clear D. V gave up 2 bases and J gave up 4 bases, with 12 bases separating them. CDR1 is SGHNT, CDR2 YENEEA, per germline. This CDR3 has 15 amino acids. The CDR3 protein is CASSLRSGSGNTIYF. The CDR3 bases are TGTGCCAGCAGCTTAAGGTCCGGGTCAGGAAACACCATATATTTT.

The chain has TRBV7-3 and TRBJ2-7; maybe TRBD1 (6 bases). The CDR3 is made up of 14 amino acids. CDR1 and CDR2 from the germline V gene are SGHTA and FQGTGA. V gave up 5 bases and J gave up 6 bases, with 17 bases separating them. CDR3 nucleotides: TGTGCCAGCAGCGCTACAGGGTCGGACGGCGAGCAGTACTTC. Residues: CASSATGSDGEQYF.

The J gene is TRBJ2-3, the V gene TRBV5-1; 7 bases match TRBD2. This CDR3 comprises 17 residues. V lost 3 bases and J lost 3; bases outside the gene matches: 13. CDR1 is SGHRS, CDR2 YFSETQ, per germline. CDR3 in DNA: TGCGCCAGCAGCTGGTCCCACCCGCGGGGGAAGACAGATACGCAGTATTTT. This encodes CASSWSHPRGKTDTQYF.

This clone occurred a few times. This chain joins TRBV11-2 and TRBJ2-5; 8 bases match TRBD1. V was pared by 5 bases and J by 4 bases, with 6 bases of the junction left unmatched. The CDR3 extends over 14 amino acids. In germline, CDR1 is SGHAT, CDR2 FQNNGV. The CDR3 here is CASSADRAGETQYF. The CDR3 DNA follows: TGTGCCAGCAGCGCGGACAGGGCGGGAGAGACCCAGTACTTC.

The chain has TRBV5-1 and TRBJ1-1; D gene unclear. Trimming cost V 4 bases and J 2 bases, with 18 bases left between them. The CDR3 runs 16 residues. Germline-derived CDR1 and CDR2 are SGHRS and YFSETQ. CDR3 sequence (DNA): TGCGCCAGCAGCGAGGGCGTATCAATGGCCAACACTGAAGCTTTCTTT. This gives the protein CASSEGVSMANTEAFF.

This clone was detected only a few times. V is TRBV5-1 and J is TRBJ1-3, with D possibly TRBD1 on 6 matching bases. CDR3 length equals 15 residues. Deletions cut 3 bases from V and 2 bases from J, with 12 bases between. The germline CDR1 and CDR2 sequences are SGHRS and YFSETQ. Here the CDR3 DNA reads TGCGCCAGCAGCTCACAGGGTCTCGCTGGAAACACCATATATTTT. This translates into CASSSQGLAGNTIYF. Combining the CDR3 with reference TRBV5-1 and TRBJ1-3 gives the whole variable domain KAGVTQTPRYLIKTRGQQVTLSCSPISGHRSVSWYQQTPGQGLQFLFEYFSETQRNKGNFPGRFSGRQFSNSRSEMNVSTLELGDSALYLCASSSQGLAGNTIYFGEGSWLTVV.

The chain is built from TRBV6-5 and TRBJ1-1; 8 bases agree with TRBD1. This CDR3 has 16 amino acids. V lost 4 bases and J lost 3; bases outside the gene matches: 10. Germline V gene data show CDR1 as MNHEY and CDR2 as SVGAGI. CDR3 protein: CASSFTGGRGYTEAFF. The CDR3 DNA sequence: TGTGCCAGCAGTTTCACAGGGGGAAGGGGGTACACTGAAGCTTTCTTT.

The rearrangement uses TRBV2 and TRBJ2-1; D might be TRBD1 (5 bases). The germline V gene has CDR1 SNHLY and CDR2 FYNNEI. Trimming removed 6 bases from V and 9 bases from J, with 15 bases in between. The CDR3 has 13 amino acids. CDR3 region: CASRWGPSREQFF. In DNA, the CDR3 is TGTGCCAGCAGGTGGGGCCCCTCCCGTGAGCAGTTCTTC.

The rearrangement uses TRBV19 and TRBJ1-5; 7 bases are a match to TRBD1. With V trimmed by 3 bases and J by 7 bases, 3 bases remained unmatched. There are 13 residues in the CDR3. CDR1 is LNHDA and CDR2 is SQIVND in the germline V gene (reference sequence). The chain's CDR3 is CASSMDRIQPQHF. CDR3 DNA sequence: TGTGCCAGTAGTATGGACAGGATCCAGCCCCAGCATTTT. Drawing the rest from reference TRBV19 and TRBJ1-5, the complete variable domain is DGGITQSPKYLFRKEGQNVTLSCEQNLNHDAMYWYRQDPGQGLRLIYYSQIVNDFQKGDIAEGYSVSREKKESFPLTVTSAQKNPTAFYLCASSMDRIQPQHFGDGTRLSIL.

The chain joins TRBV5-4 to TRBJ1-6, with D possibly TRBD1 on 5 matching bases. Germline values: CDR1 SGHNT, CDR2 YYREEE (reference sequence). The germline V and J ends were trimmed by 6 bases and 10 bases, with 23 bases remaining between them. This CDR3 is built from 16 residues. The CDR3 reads CASTASQGSFRSPLHF. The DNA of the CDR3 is TGTGCCAGCACCGCGAGTCAGGGTTCGTTTCGATCACCCCTCCACTTT.